One and the same sample provided the 26 T cell receptor beta chains below, sequenced in a study of blood T cell repertoires in COVID-19. The data were produced by immunoSEQ multiplex PCR, yet TCRdb's version contains in-frame clones alone and is incomplete. The sample includes roughly 200,000 clones, approximately 90% seen only once; the top ten take roughly 6.2%. Sequenced: peripheral blood. The receptors here all came from a man in his sixties who had recovered from COVID-19.

V is TRBV12-3 or TRBV12-4 and J is TRBJ2-1; D not resolved. The CDR3 has 13 amino acids. Trimming removed 6 bases from V and 4 bases from J, with 10 bases in between. CDR3 sequence (DNA): TGTGCCAGCAGGAGTGACATATACAATGAGCAGTTCTTC. It specifies CASRSDIYNEQFF.

The chain combines TRBV28 with TRBJ2-3, with D possibly being TRBD2 (5 bases). The germline V and J ends were trimmed by 4 bases and 1 base, with 12 bases remaining between them. Germline CDR1 is MDHEN and CDR2 is SYDVKM. The CDR3 has 15 residues. This CDR3 reads CASSSSGSGTDTQYF. The CDR3 bases are TGTGCCAGCAGTTCCTCGGGTAGCGGCACAGATACGCAGTATTTT.

The J gene is TRBJ1-4, the V gene TRBV27, with D possibly TRBD1 on 6 matching bases. Germline CDR1 MNHEY, CDR2 SMNVEV (reference sequence). Deletions cut 3 bases from V and 3 bases from J, with 8 bases between. The CDR3 totals 14 residues. The CDR3 here is CASSFDRSNEKLFF. CDR3 coding DNA: TGTGCCAGCAGTTTCGACAGGTCTAATGAAAAACTGTTTTTT. The variable domain in full, completed from reference TRBV27 and TRBJ1-4, reads EAQVTQNPRYLITVTGKKLTVTCSQNMNHEYMSWYRQDPGLGLRQIYYSMNVEVTDKGDVPEGYKVSRKEKRNFPLILESPSPNQTSLYFCASSFDRSNEKLFFGSGTQLSVL.

The V and J genes are TRBV9 and TRBJ2-1, with 7 nucleotides matching TRBD2. The CDR3 spans 15 residues. The J segment lost 9 bases and the V segment lost 0 bases, leaving 9 bases of the junction unmatched. Germline CDR1 SGDLS, CDR2 YYNGEE. The CDR3 region is CASSVGAGAGAEQFF. DNA of the CDR3: TGTGCCAGCAGCGTAGGTGCGGGAGCGGGCGCTGAGCAGTTCTTC.

This clone has just a few counts. This CDR3 is CASSLAAGELFF. The DNA for the CDR3 is TGCGCCAGCAGCTTGGCGGCCGGGGAGCTGTTTTTT. The rearrangement uses TRBV5-1 and TRBJ2-2; D uncertain. Germline lookup yields CDR1 SGHRS and CDR2 YFSETQ. The CDR3 totals 12 residues. The V and J ends lost 0 bases and 6 bases respectively, with 3 bases between them.

V usage is TRBV7-2 and J usage is TRBJ2-1; possible D gene TRBD1, 8 bases. V lost 3 bases, J lost 4 bases, and 13 bases lay in between. This CDR3 is built from 15 residues. CDR1 is SGHTA, CDR2 FQGNSA, per germline. This CDR3 is CASSFGQGGYNEQFF. CDR3 coding DNA: TGTGCCAGCAGCTTTGGACAGGGAGGGTACAATGAGCAGTTCTTC.

The chain links TRBV18 to TRBJ2-1; D might be TRBD2 (8 bases). The V and J ends lost 3 bases and 6 bases respectively, with 21 bases between them. CDR3 length: 17 residues. Germline-derived CDR1 and CDR2 are KGHSH and LQKENI. As DNA, the CDR3 is TGTGCCAGCTCACCTCGAGCGGGAGAGGGGGCAGGCAATGAGCAGTTCTTC. It codes for CASSPRAGEGAGNEQFF.

This clone was counted between two and nine times. The rearrangement uses TRBV4-3 and TRBJ1-4, with D unclear. V lost 0 bases, J lost 8 bases, and 7 bases lay in between. CDR1 is LGHNA and CDR2 is YSLEER in the germline V gene. The CDR3 has 13 residues. For the CDR3, the DNA is TGCGCCAGCAGCCAAGATGGGCGAGAAAAACTGTTTTTT. It yields the protein CASSQDGREKLFF.

This chain uses TRBV20-1 with TRBJ2-7; D gene ambiguous. The V gene's germline CDR1 is DFQATT and CDR2 SNEGSKA (reference sequence). V lost 3 bases to trimming and J lost 5 bases, with 14 bases between them. The CDR3 runs 13 residues. Here the CDR3 reads CSASRGLGNEQYF. CDR3 DNA sequence: TGCAGTGCTAGTCGCGGCCTCGGAAACGAGCAGTACTTC.

V usage is TRBV12-5 and J usage is TRBJ1-3, with D uncertain. Germline loops: CDR1 LGHNT, CDR2 FRNRAP. The length of the CDR3 is 13 residues. Trimming left V 3 bases short and J 4 bases short, with 7 bases between. Written as DNA, the CDR3 is TGTGCTAGTGGTTTCATCGCGGGAAACACCATATATTTT. This encodes CASGFIAGNTIYF.

V and J are TRBV5-1 and TRBJ1-5; D is undetermined. CDR1 is SGHRS, CDR2 YFSETQ, per germline. Trimming shortened V by 4 bases and J by 7 bases, and 15 bases separated the two germline ends. CDR3 length equals 14 residues. CDR3 residues: CASSPRGPEQPQHF. The DNA for the CDR3 is TGCGCCAGCAGCCCCCGGGGTCCGGAGCAGCCCCAGCATTTT.

The chain uses TRBV14 and TRBJ1-1; possible D gene TRBD1, 5 bases. The CDR3 loop spans 15 amino acids. CDR1 is SGHDN, CDR2 FVKESK, per germline. V was cut by 4 bases and J by 1 base, with 13 bases left in between. The CDR3 sequence is CASSRPGLQNTEAFF. The CDR3 region has the DNA TGTGCCAGCAGCCGCCCGGGACTGCAGAACACTGAAGCTTTCTTT.

V and J are TRBV7-3 and TRBJ1-2; 9 positions agree with TRBD1. The CDR3 spans 14 residues. CDR1 is SGHTA and CDR2 is FQGTGA in the germline V gene. The V gene end was trimmed by 6 bases and the J gene end by 6 bases; junction bases not matched to a gene: 8. The CDR3 spells CASSPTGGDNGYTF. The CDR3 DNA sequence: TGTGCCAGCAGTCCTACAGGGGGCGATAATGGCTACACCTTC. Looking up the rest from reference TRBV7-3 and TRBJ1-2 gives the full variable domain: GAGVSQTPSNKVTEKGKYVELRCDPISGHTALYWYRQSLGQGPEFLIYFQGTGAADDSGLPNDRFFAVRPEGSVSTLKIQRTERGDSAVYLCASSPTGGDNGYTFGSGTRLTVV.

With regard to this clone: At the DNA level, this CDR3 is encoded by other sequences in the same sample as well. The rearrangement uses TRBV5-1 and TRBJ2-1; the match to TRBD2 covers 7 bases. Trimming at V came to 0 bases and at J to 2 bases, leaving 2 bases not matched to a gene. In germline, CDR1 is SGHRS, CDR2 YFSETQ. The CDR3 is 15 residues long. The CDR3 DNA reads TGCGCCAGCAGCTTGGCTAGCGGAACCTACAATGAGCAGTTCTTC. It is translated as CASSLASGTYNEQFF. The complete variable domain, with remaining parts taken from reference TRBV5-1 and TRBJ2-1, reads KAGVTQTPRYLIKTRGQQVTLSCSPISGHRSVSWYQQTPGQGLQFLFEYFSETQRNKGNFPGRFSGRQFSNSRSEMNVSTLELGDSALYLCASSLASGTYNEQFFGPGTRLTVL.

V gene TRBV3-1 (or the pseudogene TRBV3-2) combines with J gene TRBJ1-6; no definite D call. The CDR3 spans 13 residues. Germline V CDR1 and CDR2: LGHDT, YNNKEL (reference sequence). Trimming stripped 0 bases from V and 9 bases from J, with 6 bases between. CDR3 sequence: CASSQDPVSPLHF. CDR3 nucleotide sequence: TGTGCCAGCAGCCAAGATCCGGTTTCACCCCTCCACTTT.

V gene TRBV2 combines with J gene TRBJ1-5; D possibly corresponds to TRBD1 (5 bases). The V gene's germline CDR1 is SNHLY and CDR2 FYNNEI. Trimming removed 1 base from V and 2 bases from J, with 9 bases in between. The CDR3 is 15 residues long. Written as DNA, the CDR3 is TGTGCCAGCAGTGAAGTTGGAGGGGGCAATCAGCCCCAGCATTTT. Amino acids: CASSEVGGGNQPQHF.

This CDR3 reads CASSQDTGFGNTIYF. CDR3 DNA: TGTGCCAGCAGCCAAGATACCGGGTTTGGAAACACCATATATTTT. The chain is built from TRBV3-1 (or the pseudogene TRBV3-2) and TRBJ1-3; D uncertain. The ends were cut back, 0 bases at V and 3 bases at J, with 9 bases in the middle. Germline V gene sequence: CDR1 LGHDT, CDR2 YNNKEL (reference sequence). CDR3 length: 15 amino acids.

The genes are TRBV14 and TRBJ1-2, with 10 bases fitting TRBD1. J lost 7 bases, V lost 0 bases, and 5 bases had no gene match. Per the germline V gene, CDR1 is SGHDN and CDR2 is FVKESK. The CDR3 has 15 amino acids. The CDR3 loop reads CASSQERRQGAGYTF. The CDR3 nucleotides are TGTGCCAGCAGCCAAGAAAGGAGACAGGGGGCTGGCTACACCTTC. The whole variable domain, remainder taken from reference TRBV14 and TRBJ1-2, is EAGVTQFPSHSVIEKGQTVTLRCDPISGHDNLYWYRRVMGKEIKFLLHFVKESKQDESGMPNNRFLAERTGGTYSTLKVQPAELEDSGVYFCASSQERRQGAGYTFGSGTRLTVV.

The chain recombines TRBV6-5 with TRBJ2-1, with D tentatively TRBD1 (6 bases). The CDR3 covers 16 residues. The germline CDR1 and CDR2 sequences are MNHEY and SVGAGI. The V and J ends lost 0 bases and 2 bases respectively, with 11 bases between them. The CDR3: CASSYSPQGTYNEQFF. The CDR3 nucleotides read TGTGCCAGCAGTTACTCGCCACAGGGAACCTACAATGAGCAGTTCTTC.

This sequence joins TRBV9 and TRBJ2-1, with 8 bases identical to TRBD2. The CDR3 length is 14 residues. Germline loops: CDR1 SGDLS, CDR2 YYNGEE. Germline trimming cut 4 bases from V and 12 bases from J; bases unmatched to any gene: 12. This CDR3 reads CASSPRTSLSWQFF. CDR3 sequence (DNA): TGTGCCAGCAGCCCTCGGACTAGCTTATCCTGGCAGTTCTTC.

The chain links TRBV7-2 to TRBJ2-3; 11 bases match TRBD2. CDR1 and CDR2 from the germline V gene are SGHTA and FQGNSA. The V and J ends lost 5 bases and 0 bases, in that order; junction bases with no gene match: 10. The CDR3 totals 18 residues. CDR3 coding DNA: TGTGCCAGCAGCCCTAGGCGGGCTAGCGGGGGGAGCACAGATACGCAGTATTTT. It codes for CASSPRRASGGSTDTQYF.

The V call is TRBV5-1, the J call TRBJ2-5; TRBD1 aligns across 8 bases. There are 13 residues in the CDR3. Germline values: CDR1 SGHRS, CDR2 YFSETQ. V gave up 4 bases and J gave up 4 bases; unmatched junction bases: 3. The DNA for the CDR3 is TGCGCCAGCAGCGCCGGACAGGGAGAGACCCAGTACTTC. Its protein is CASSAGQGETQYF.

Here the CDR3 DNA reads TGTGCCATCAGCTCTAGCGGGGGGACTCGCACAGATACGCAGTATTTT. Protein product: CAISSSGGTRTDTQYF. V and J are TRBV10-3 and TRBJ2-3, with 11 positions matching TRBD2. V trimming: 6 bases; J trimming: 1 base; junction bases outside the gene matches: 6. Germline lookup yields CDR1 ENHRY and CDR2 SYGVKD. The CDR3 is 16 amino acids.

V gene TRBV2 combines with J gene TRBJ2-3; TRBD2 matches at 12 bases. The trim removed 4 bases at V and 8 bases at J, leaving 10 bases unmatched. In germline, CDR1 is SNHLY, CDR2 FYNNEI. The CDR3 runs to 16 residues. CDR3 sequence (DNA): TGTGCCAGCAGTGGCCCGACTAGCGGGGGCGGGCTTACGCAGTATTTT. This encodes CASSGPTSGGGLTQYF.

The J gene is TRBJ1-2, the V gene TRBV6-5, with D possibly TRBD1 on 6 matching bases. Trimming shortened V by 8 bases and J by 5 bases, and 12 bases separated the two germline ends. The CDR3 runs to 12 residues. Germline V CDR1 and CDR2: MNHEY, SVGAGI. The CDR3 sequence is CASGGGQYGYTF. The CDR3 nucleotides read TGTGCCAGCGGCGGGGGACAATATGGCTACACCTTC.

In this sample, this clone turned up once. The chain joins TRBV5-6 to TRBJ1-3; the D is unclear. This CDR3 spans 17 amino acids. Germline loops: CDR1 SGHDT, CDR2 YYEEEE. The V end lost 0 bases, the J end lost 0 bases, and 13 bases lay between the germline ends. CDR3 DNA sequence: TGTGCCAGCAGCTTGGTCGGAGGTGCAATCTCTGGAAACACCATATATTTT. It specifies CASSLVGGAISGNTIYF. The full variable domain, its missing parts supplied by reference TRBV5-6 and TRBJ1-3, is DAGVTQSPTHLIKTRGQQVTLRCSPKSGHDTVSWYQQALGQGPQFIFQYYEEEERQRGNFPDRFSGHQFPNYSSELNVNALLLGDSALYLCASSLVGGAISGNTIYFGEGSWLTVV.